A selection of T cell receptor beta chains follows, all from one sample in a study of blood T cell repertoires in COVID-19. The table came from immunoSEQ multiplex PCR; TCRdb's copy has only in-frame clones and leaves some out. Of about 400,000 clones in the sample, around nine tenths were seen once. The specimen sequenced was PBMCs or T cells enriched from blood (not recorded which). These receptors were taken from a young woman who had recovered from COVID-19. Each CDR3 is given with its conserved first and last residue. The D gene is left open where the match is weak. Part of the rows lack a size; the others show once, few, many or a class for expanded clones.

>TRBJ2-3|.|.|17|TRBV4-2
TGTGCCAGCAGCCAATGGGGCGACGGGAGCCGCACAGATACGCAGTATTTT
CASSQWGDGSRTDTQYF
>TRBJ2-3|TRBD2|.|15|TRBV13
TGTGCCAGCAGGCCGGGACTAGCGGGATGGGATACGCAGTATTTT
CASRPGLAGWDTQYF
>TRBJ2-2|.|few|15|TRBV6-6
TGTGCCAGCAGTTACAGGGCTCAGGGAACCGGGGAGCTGTTTTTT
CASSYRAQGTGELFF
>TRBJ2-7|.|.|16|TRBV30
TGTGCCTGGAGTGTAGTTGGGGCATTACGCATCAACGAGCAGTACTTC
CAWSVVGALRINEQYF
>TRBJ1-5|TRBD1|few|15|TRBV6-1
TGTGCCAGCAGTGAGGCAGGGGGAGTGAATCAGCCCCAGCATTTT
CASSEAGGVNQPQHF
>TRBJ1-1|.|.|18|TRBV4-1
TGCGCCAGCAGCCAAGGGGAAGGGATAATCGGACAGAACACTGAAGCTTTCTTT
CASSQGEGIIGQNTEAFF
>TRBJ1-2|TRBD1|.|14|TRBV5-1
TGCGCCAGCAGGCCACAGGGGACCGGGGGAGGCTACACCTTC
CASRPQGTGGGYTF
>TRBJ1-4|.|.|13|TRBV5-6
TGTGCCAGCAGCCTGGCAGGGTTTGAAAAACTGTTTTTT
CASSLAGFEKLFF
>TRBJ2-1|TRBD2|.|12|TRBV12-3/TRBV12-4
TGTGCCAGCAGCTTGATAGCGGGAGCGCAGTTCTTC
CASSLIAGAQFF
>TRBJ1-2|.|.|13|TRBV7-3
TGTGCCAGCAGCTTAGGGCAGGGCTATGGCTACACCTTC
CASSLGQGYGYTF
>TRBJ2-1|.|.|14|TRBV11-3
TGTGCCAGCAGCTTAGCGGGGGAATACAATGAGCAGTTCTTC
CASSLAGEYNEQFF
>TRBJ1-4|.|.|16|TRBV28
TGTGCCAGCAGTTTGGGACAAGGAAGAGTTAATGAAAAACTGTTTTTT
CASSLGQGRVNEKLFF
>TRBJ1-4|.|.|13|TRBV7-2
TGTGCCAGCAGCTTAGGACTGAATGAAAAACTGTTTTTT
CASSLGLNEKLFF
>TRBJ2-3|.|.|17|TRBV6-1
TGTGCCAGCAGTGAATACTCGCAAGAGATTACCGGAGATACGCAGTATTTT
CASSEYSQEITGDTQYF
>TRBJ2-1|.|.|20|TRBV21-1
TGTGCCAGCAGCAGGCAACTAGCGGGGGGCAGAAAGAGCTCCTACAATGAGCAGTTCTTC
CASSRQLAGGRKSSYNEQFF
>TRBJ2-7|TRBD1|.|15|TRBV19
TGTGCCAGTGAACCCGGGACAGGGAGATCCTACGAGCAGTACTTC
CASEPGTGRSYEQYF
>TRBJ2-7|.|.|15|TRBV4-2
TGTGCCAGCAGCCAAGACGCGGGGGCCGCCTACGAGCAGTACTTC
CASSQDAGAAYEQYF
>TRBJ1-6|.|.|14|TRBV6-5
TGTGCCAGCAGCTTGCGGGGTGAGCAATCACCCCTCCACTTT
CASSLRGEQSPLHF
>TRBJ2-7|TRBD2|.|16|TRBV3-1/TRBV3-2
TGTGCCAGCAGCCCCGAATCCCGACTAGCGGGTTACGAGCAGTACTTC
CASSPESRLAGYEQYF
>TRBJ1-5|TRBD1|.|16|TRBV4-1
TGCGCCAGCAGCCAATACCTCGACAGGGTTCATCAGCCCCAGCATTTT
CASSQYLDRVHQPQHF
>TRBJ1-6|.|.|16|TRBV5-1
TGCGCCAGCAGCTTGGGAACGACAACGACTGCGGGACCCCTCCACTTT
CASSLGTTTTAGPLHF
>TRBJ2-5|.|.|14|TRBV5-4
TGTGCCAGCAGAGCGAGACCCGGCCAAGAGACCCAGTACTTC
CASRARPGQETQYF
>TRBJ1-4|.|.|14|TRBV12-5
TGTGCTAGTGGAACACAGGCAACTAATGAAAAACTGTTTTTT
CASGTQATNEKLFF
>TRBJ2-7|.|.|15|TRBV6-5
TGTGCCAGCAGTTATCCAGACTTCAGCTCCTACGAGCAGTACTTC
CASSYPDFSSYEQYF
>TRBJ1-2|.|once|13|TRBV2
TGTGCCAGCAGTGATAACCCGGGGTATGGCTACACCTTC
CASSDNPGYGYTF
>TRBJ1-2|.|.|13|TRBV5-1
TGCGCCAGCAGCTCCCAGGCAGGCTATGGCTACACCTTC
CASSSQAGYGYTF
>TRBJ1-2|TRBD1|.|16|TRBV15
TGTGCCACCAGCCCCGCTACAGGGGAAGTTACCTATGGCTACACCTTC
CATSPATGEVTYGYTF
>TRBJ2-7|TRBD1|.|15|TRBV3-1/TRBV3-2
TGTGCCAGCAGCCAAGACAACAGGGGTTTCTACGAGCAGTACTTC
CASSQDNRGFYEQYF
>TRBJ2-2|.|.|13|TRBV2
TGTGCCAGCAGTGAAGATCTCACCGGGGAGCTGTTTTTT
CASSEDLTGELFF
>TRBJ1-2|TRBD1|.|13|TRBV6-5
TGTGCCAGCAGTTACACTACAGGGGATGGCTACACCTTC
CASSYTTGDGYTF
>TRBJ2-7|TRBD1|.|14|TRBV14
TGTGCCAGCAGCCGAGGGACAGGGGGATACGAGCAGTACTTC
CASSRGTGGYEQYF
>TRBJ2-1|TRBD2|.|18|TRBV7-3
TGTGCCAGCAGCCCCACCGGGACTAGCGGGGGCCCCTACAATGAGCAGTTCTTC
CASSPTGTSGGPYNEQFF
>TRBJ1-5|TRBD1|.|15|TRBV19
TGTGCCAGTAGTAAGACAGGGGAGAGCAATCAGCCCCAGCATTTT
CASSKTGESNQPQHF
>TRBJ1-3|.|.|17|TRBV18
TGTGCCAGCTCACTTATCGAACGGCAGGGGATGGGAAACACCATATATTTT
CASSLIERQGMGNTIYF
>TRBJ1-1|.|.|19|TRBV5-1
TGCGCCAGCAGCTTAGGGAAGATTCGGGACACTTCCCGGGGCACTGAAGCTTTCTTT
CASSLGKIRDTSRGTEAFF
>TRBJ2-1|TRBD1|.|17|TRBV7-2
TGTGCCAGCAGCTTAGCAAGAGGGACAGGGAGTCGGAATGAGCAGTTCTTC
CASSLARGTGSRNEQFF
>TRBJ1-3|.|.|17|TRBV9
TGTGCCAGCAGCCTAAGAGGGGGGGACTTTCGTGGAAACACCATATATTTT
CASSLRGGDFRGNTIYF
>TRBJ2-1|TRBD2|.|14|TRBV2
TGTGCCAGCAGTGCCCGCAGCGGGGTCAATGAGCAGTTCTTC
CASSARSGVNEQFF
>TRBJ2-3|.|.|15|TRBV6-5
TGTGCCAGCAGTTACTCCTTCGGGAACACAGATACGCAGTATTTT
CASSYSFGNTDTQYF
>TRBJ2-5|TRBD2|.|19|TRBV24-1
TGTGCCACCAGTGATCGACGGTTAACTAGCGGGAGAGCTCAAGAGACCCAGTACTTC
CATSDRRLTSGRAQETQYF
>TRBJ2-5|TRBD2|.|14|TRBV5-4
TGTGCCAGCAGGCTAGCGGGAGTGGGAGAGACCCAGTACTTC
CASRLAGVGETQYF
>TRBJ2-7|.|.|15|TRBV27
TGTGCCAGCAGTTTGTGGGGGCTAGGTAACCCCGAGCAGTACTTC
CASSLWGLGNPEQYF
>TRBJ1-1|.|.|15|TRBV5-1
TGCGCCAGCAGCTATAGGAAACAGGGTAACACTGAAGCTTTCTTT
CASSYRKQGNTEAFF
>TRBJ1-2|.|.|14|TRBV2
TGTGCCAGCAGTGGGGGGGAATGGAACTATGGCTACACCTTC
CASSGGEWNYGYTF
>TRBJ1-2|TRBD1|.|14|TRBV4-2
TGTGCCAGCAGCCCAGAATCAAGGGGGCGAGGCTACACCTTC
CASSPESRGRGYTF
>TRBJ1-2|TRBD1|.|14|TRBV5-1
TGCGCCAGCAGCTTGGCCACAGGGGGCTATGGCTACACCTTC
CASSLATGGYGYTF
>TRBJ2-3|.|.|15|TRBV28
TGTGCCAGCAGTTTGTGGTCAGCTAGCTCAGATACGCAGTATTTT
CASSLWSASSDTQYF
>TRBJ1-3|.|.|13|TRBV29-1
TGCAGCGTTGAATCAGGCTCTGGAAACACCATATATTTT
CSVESGSGNTIYF
>TRBJ2-7|TRBD2|.|17|TRBV2
TGTGCCAGCAGTGCCCCAGGGACTAGCGGGGGCTCCTACGAGCAGTACTTC
CASSAPGTSGGSYEQYF
>TRBJ1-1|.|.|12|TRBV28
TGTGCCAGCAGCCCCAGGGGCCCTGAAGCTTTCTTT
CASSPRGPEAFF
>TRBJ2-3|.|.|13|TRBV11-3
TGTGCCAGCAGCTTAGAGTTCCGAGATACGCAGTATTTT
CASSLEFRDTQYF